This T cell receptor beta chain originates from a study of blood T cell repertoires in COVID-19. The table came from immunoSEQ multiplex PCR; TCRdb's copy has only in-frame clones and leaves some out. The table includes fewer than 400,000 clones, around 86% detected once. Trimming removed 1 base from V and 2 bases from J, with 10 bases in between. Germline-derived CDR1 and CDR2 are SGHRS and YFSETQ. The CDR3 loop spans 14 amino acids. The chain is built from TRBV5-1 and TRBJ2-7; D remains ambiguous. The receptor was derived from a man in his 60s who had recovered from COVID-19. Sequencing was performed on PBMCs or T cells enriched from blood (not recorded which). CDR3 residues: CASSLIDIPYEQYF. CDR3 DNA sequence: TGCGCCAGCAGCTTGATCGACATCCCCTACGAGCAGTACTTC. The entire variable domain, with the rest obtained from reference TRBV5-1 and TRBJ2-7, is as follows: KAGVTQTPRYLIKTRGQQVTLSCSPISGHRSVSWYQQTPGQGLQFLFEYFSETQRNKGNFPGRFSGRQFSNSRSEMNVSTLELGDSALYLCASSLIDIPYEQYFGPGTRLTVT.